The TCR beta chain under discussion was sequenced for a study of human T cells and chemical hapten exposure. This clonotype has only a few counts. The time point denotes: healthy volunteer bleed at 6 weeks. Unfractionated whole blood was the source of the extracted total RNA. TCRdb used MiXCR to reprocess the RACE reads, holding one entry per CDR3 protein. Counted here are about 65,000 distinct CDR3 sequences, about 5.7% occurring once; the ten biggest clones make up just under 3.5%. Germline assignment: CDR1 MDHEN and CDR2 SYDVKM. The ends lost 6 bases at V and 0 bases at J; junction bases unmatched: 11. CDR3 size: 16 residues.

The chain uses TRBV28 and TRBJ2-7; 7 nucleotides match TRBD1. This clonotype was obtained from a female donor in good health. Some clones in this sample may be carry-over from other donors' samples. The sequencing input was whole blood. The CDR3 region is CASSPTPGTVSYEQYF. DNA of the CDR3: TGTGCCAGCAGCCCAACCCCTGGGACAGTCTCCTACGAGCAGTACTTC.